Below are 5 T cell receptor beta chains sequenced from a single sample in a study of CD8 T cell repertoires and HIV-1 epitope variants. No antigen is known for these receptors. Repertoires were generated with immunoSEQ multiplex PCR, while TCRdb's copy carries only in-frame clones and drops some. The sample lists a few thousand clones; around 69% were seen once. The source material was cultured CD8+ T cells derived from PBMCs. These receptors came from a male donor with HIV.

The rearrangement joins TRBV6-5 to TRBJ1-2; the match to TRBD1 covers 9 bases. The CDR3 is 15 amino acids. J gave up 6 bases and V 2 bases, and 7 bases lay outside the gene matches. Per the germline V gene, CDR1 is MNHEY and CDR2 is SVGAGI. Here the CDR3 DNA reads TGTGCCAGCAGTTACGGGGGGACAGGGCTCGATGGCTACACCTTC. Encoded protein: CASSYGGTGLDGYTF.

V and J are TRBV11-2 and TRBJ2-2, with D hard to call. There are 14 residues in the CDR3. V was clipped by 1 base and J by 5 bases, with 8 bases between them. Germline CDR1 and CDR2: SGHAT and FQNNGV. The CDR3 region is CASSLARKTGELFF. The CDR3 DNA reads TGTGCCAGCAGCTTAGCCAGGAAAACCGGGGAGCTGTTTTTT.

This sequence joins TRBV28 and TRBJ2-1; D gene uncertain. The germline gives CDR1 MDHEN, CDR2 SYDVKM. Trimming took 2 bases from V and 5 from J, leaving 7 bases between them. The CDR3 runs 13 residues. In DNA form, the CDR3 reads TGTGCCAGCAGTTTACTATATCACAATGAGCAGTTCTTC. This gives the protein CASSLLYHNEQFF.

The chain combines TRBV7-3 with TRBJ2-2; no reliable D call. Germline V gives CDR1 SGHTA, CDR2 FQGTGA. This CDR3 spans 13 amino acids. The germline V and J ends were trimmed by 8 bases and 4 bases, with 11 bases remaining between them. The CDR3 sequence: CASRVSGTGELFF. DNA of the CDR3: TGTGCCAGCCGTGTTTCGGGCACCGGGGAGCTGTTTTTT.

The genes are TRBV19 and TRBJ2-7, with unresolved D. The CDR3 extends over 13 amino acids. Germline CDR1 reads LNHDA; CDR2 reads SQIVND (reference sequence). V dropped 3 bases and J dropped 2 bases, with 8 bases sitting between them. CDR3 sequence: CASSIGFTYEQYF. The CDR3 DNA is TGTGCCAGTAGTATTGGGTTTACCTACGAGCAGTACTTC.